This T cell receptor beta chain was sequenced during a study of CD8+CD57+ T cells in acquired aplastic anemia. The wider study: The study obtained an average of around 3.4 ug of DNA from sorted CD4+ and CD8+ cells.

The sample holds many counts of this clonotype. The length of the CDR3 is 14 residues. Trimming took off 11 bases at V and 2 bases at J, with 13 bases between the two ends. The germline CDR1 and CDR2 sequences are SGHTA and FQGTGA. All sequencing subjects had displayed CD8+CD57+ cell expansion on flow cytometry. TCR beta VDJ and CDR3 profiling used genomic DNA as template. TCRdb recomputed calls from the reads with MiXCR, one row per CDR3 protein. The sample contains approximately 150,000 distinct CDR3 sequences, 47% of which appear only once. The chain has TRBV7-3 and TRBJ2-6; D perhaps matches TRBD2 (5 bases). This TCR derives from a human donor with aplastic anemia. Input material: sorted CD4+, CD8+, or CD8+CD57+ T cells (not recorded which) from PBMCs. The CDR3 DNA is TGTGCCTCCGGACTCTCCCCTGGGGCCAACGTCCTGACTTTC. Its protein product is CASGLSPGANVLTF.